These T cell receptor beta chains were read from a single sample in a study of blood T cell repertoires in COVID-19. Sequencing used immunoSEQ multiplex PCR; TCRdb keeps in-frame clones, though not all of them. The sample has tens of thousands of clones, roughly 80% seen once; the top ten hold 6.5% to 7.5%. Material for sequencing was peripheral blood. The receptors shown here come from a man younger than 45 with COVID-19, enrolled during active disease. Both conserved end residues are part of each CDR3. The D gene is left open where the match is weak. Expanded clones get a size class; other rows say once, few or many, or leave the size out.

CDR3: CASSPPWGPYNEQFF; DNA: TGTGCCAGCTCACCACCGTGGGGGCCCTACAATGAGCAGTTCTTC; D: -; size: -; J: TRBJ2-1; V: TRBV18
CDR3: CASSYKLGNEQFF; DNA: TGTGCCAGCAGCTATAAACTAGGCAATGAGCAGTTCTTC; D: -; size: -; J: TRBJ2-1; V: TRBV7-9
CDR3: CASSLAGEGTEAFF; DNA: TGTGCCAGCAGTTTGGCAGGGGAGGGCACTGAAGCTTTCTTT; D: -; size: -; J: TRBJ1-1; V: TRBV28
CDR3: CASRLRVTGYSNQPQHF; DNA: TGTGCCAGCAGATTAAGGGTAACGGGATATAGCAATCAGCCCCAGCATTTT; D: -; size: -; J: TRBJ1-5; V: TRBV28
CDR3: CASSRSEQGTGELFF; DNA: TGTGCCAGCTCACGCTCTGAACAGGGGACCGGGGAGCTGTTTTTT; D: TRBD1; size: -; J: TRBJ2-2; V: TRBV18
CDR3: CASTGTGGNYGYTF; DNA: TGTGCCAGTACTGGGACAGGGGGTAACTATGGCTACACCTTC; D: TRBD1; size: -; J: TRBJ1-2; V: TRBV19
CDR3: CASSPGTVYGYTF; DNA: TGTGCCAGCAGTCCCGGGACAGTTTATGGCTACACCTTC; D: TRBD1; size: -; J: TRBJ1-2; V: TRBV28
CDR3: CASSFRGAREQFF; DNA: TGTGCCAGCAGTTTTCGGGGGGCTAGGGAGCAGTTCTTC; D: -; size: -; J: TRBJ2-1; V: TRBV12-3/TRBV12-4
CDR3: CSALTDTQYF; DNA: TGCAGTGCTCTCACAGATACGCAGTATTTT; D: -; size: -; J: TRBJ2-3; V: TRBV20-1
CDR3: CASSLGATGRSGTQYF; DNA: TGTGCCAGCAGCTTAGGCGCCACAGGGAGATCCGGGACCCAGTACTTC; D: -; size: once; J: TRBJ2-5; V: TRBV13
CDR3: CAISDGTLVSYTF; DNA: TGTGCCATCAGTGATGGCACGCTGGTGAGCTACACCTTC; D: -; size: -; J: TRBJ1-2; V: TRBV10-3
CDR3: CASSFRDISSHEQYF; DNA: TGCGCCAGCAGCTTCCGGGACATATCTAGCCACGAGCAGTACTTC; D: -; size: -; J: TRBJ2-7; V: TRBV5-1
CDR3: CASSVGRGTGYNEQFF; DNA: TGTGCCAGCAGCGTAGGCCGCGGGACTGGCTACAATGAGCAGTTCTTC; D: -; size: once; J: TRBJ2-1; V: TRBV9
CDR3: CASSEEAGGHSNTGELFF; DNA: TGTGCCAGCAGTGAAGAGGCGGGAGGCCACTCGAACACCGGGGAGCTGTTTTTT; D: TRBD2; size: -; J: TRBJ2-2; V: TRBV6-1
CDR3: CASSVRDKDGYTF; DNA: TGTGCCAGCAGCGTGAGGGACAAGGATGGCTACACCTTC; D: -; size: -; J: TRBJ1-2; V: TRBV9
CDR3: CASGQGVSTEAFF; DNA: TGTGCCAGCGGACAAGGGGTATCCACTGAAGCTTTCTTT; D: -; size: -; J: TRBJ1-1; V: TRBV6-6
CDR3: CASSADRSTNEKLFF; DNA: TGTGCCAGCAGCGCTGACAGATCAACTAATGAAAAACTGTTTTTT; D: -; size: -; J: TRBJ1-4; V: TRBV5-5
CDR3: CASSSGTGNGNTIYF; DNA: TGTGCCAGCAGCTCTGGGACAGGGAACGGAAACACCATATATTTT; D: TRBD1; size: -; J: TRBJ1-3; V: TRBV11-3
CDR3: CASSLLLTDTQYF; DNA: TGTGCCAGCAGCTTACTTCTCACAGATACGCAGTATTTT; D: -; size: -; J: TRBJ2-3; V: TRBV11-2
CDR3: CASSSTSGGFTEAFF; DNA: TGTGCCAGCAGTTCGACCTCAGGGGGCTTTACTGAAGCTTTCTTT; D: TRBD1; size: -; J: TRBJ1-1; V: TRBV28
CDR3: CASSSVNYGYTF; DNA: TGTGCCAGCAGTTCGGTCAACTATGGCTACACCTTC; D: -; size: -; J: TRBJ1-2; V: TRBV6-5
CDR3: CASSQDGSGGSPLHF; DNA: TGTGCCAGCAGCCAAGATGGATCAGGGGGTTCACCCCTCCACTTT; D: TRBD1; size: -; J: TRBJ1-6; V: TRBV4-2
CDR3: CASSPGPGGSRTDTQYF; DNA: TGTGCCAGCTCACCAGGGCCCGGCGGGAGTCGGACAGATACGCAGTATTTT; D: TRBD2; size: -; J: TRBJ2-3; V: TRBV18
CDR3: CASSMQANTGELFF; DNA: TGTGCCAGTAGTATGCAGGCTAACACCGGGGAGCTGTTTTTT; D: -; size: -; J: TRBJ2-2; V: TRBV19
CDR3: CASTTGGYTF; DNA: TGTGCCAGCACCACAGGTGGCTACACCTTC; D: -; size: -; J: TRBJ1-2; V: TRBV28
CDR3: CASSAPRHGAYNEQFF; DNA: TGTGCCAGCAGCGCCCCAAGGCACGGGGCCTACAATGAGCAGTTCTTC; D: -; size: -; J: TRBJ2-1; V: TRBV9
CDR3: CASSTGGFYEQYF; DNA: TGTGCCAGCTCGACAGGGGGATTCTACGAGCAGTACTTC; D: TRBD1; size: few; J: TRBJ2-7; V: TRBV19
CDR3: CAISGQGALGSQPQHF; DNA: TGTGCCATCAGTGGACAGGGGGCGCTGGGTAGTCAGCCCCAGCATTTT; D: TRBD1; size: -; J: TRBJ1-5; V: TRBV10-3
CDR3: CASSTTGGFEKLFF; DNA: TGTGCCAGCAGCACTACAGGGGGCTTTGAAAAACTGTTTTTT; D: TRBD1; size: many; J: TRBJ1-4; V: TRBV6-2/TRBV6-3
CDR3: CASSRLTGITYNEQFF; DNA: TGTGCCAGCAGCAGATTGACAGGAATCACCTACAATGAGCAGTTCTTC; D: -; size: -; J: TRBJ2-1; V: TRBV9
CDR3: CASSPLQQNNSPLHF; DNA: TGTGCCAGCAGTCCGCTACAACAGAATAATTCACCCCTCCACTTT; D: -; size: -; J: TRBJ1-6; V: TRBV6-6
CDR3: CASSQRRQGGDTQYF; DNA: TGTGCCAGCAGTCAAAGGAGGCAGGGAGGAGATACGCAGTATTTT; D: -; size: -; J: TRBJ2-3; V: TRBV6-5
CDR3: CASSTGTAYGYTF; DNA: TGTGCCAGCAGTACCGGGACAGCCTATGGCTACACCTTC; D: TRBD1; size: -; J: TRBJ1-2; V: TRBV4-2
CDR3: CSASEGGSGYNEQFF; DNA: TGCAGTGCTAGTGAGGGCGGTAGCGGCTACAATGAGCAGTTCTTC; D: -; size: -; J: TRBJ2-1; V: TRBV20-1
CDR3: CASSLSVGTGKYSNQPQHF; DNA: TGTGCCAGCAGCTTAAGTGTCGGGACAGGGAAATATAGCAATCAGCCCCAGCATTTT; D: TRBD1; size: -; J: TRBJ1-5; V: TRBV7-9
CDR3: CASQDREKGYTF; DNA: TGTGCCAGCCAGGACAGGGAGAAAGGCTACACCTTC; D: TRBD1; size: once; J: TRBJ1-2; V: TRBV6-5
CDR3: CASRNLGGAGNQPQHF; DNA: TGTGCCAGTAGGAACTTAGGGGGAGCAGGCAATCAGCCCCAGCATTTT; D: -; size: -; J: TRBJ1-5; V: TRBV19
CDR3: CAISESFLGVGETQYF; DNA: TGTGCCATCAGTGAGTCGTTTTTGGGCGTGGGAGAGACCCAGTACTTC; D: -; size: -; J: TRBJ2-5; V: TRBV10-3
CDR3: CASSFGNQPQHF; DNA: TGTGCCAGCAGTTTCGGGAATCAGCCCCAGCATTTT; D: -; size: -; J: TRBJ1-5; V: TRBV28
CDR3: CASSLQGKTGYTF; DNA: TGTGCCAGCAGCCTACAGGGGAAGACTGGCTACACCTTC; D: TRBD1; size: -; J: TRBJ1-2; V: TRBV12-3/TRBV12-4
CDR3: CSVEDRLGGAQLNIQYF; DNA: TGCAGCGTTGAAGACCGTTTGGGGGGGGCGCAGCTCAACATTCAGTACTTC; D: -; size: -; J: TRBJ2-4; V: TRBV29-1
CDR3: CASSNDRNQPQHF; DNA: TGTGCCAGCAGCAACGACAGGAATCAGCCCCAGCATTTT; D: -; size: once; J: TRBJ1-5; V: TRBV2
CDR3: CASSLGTVSISNQPQHF; DNA: TGTGCCAGCAGTTTGGGGACAGTAAGCATTAGCAATCAGCCCCAGCATTTT; D: TRBD1; size: -; J: TRBJ1-5; V: TRBV2